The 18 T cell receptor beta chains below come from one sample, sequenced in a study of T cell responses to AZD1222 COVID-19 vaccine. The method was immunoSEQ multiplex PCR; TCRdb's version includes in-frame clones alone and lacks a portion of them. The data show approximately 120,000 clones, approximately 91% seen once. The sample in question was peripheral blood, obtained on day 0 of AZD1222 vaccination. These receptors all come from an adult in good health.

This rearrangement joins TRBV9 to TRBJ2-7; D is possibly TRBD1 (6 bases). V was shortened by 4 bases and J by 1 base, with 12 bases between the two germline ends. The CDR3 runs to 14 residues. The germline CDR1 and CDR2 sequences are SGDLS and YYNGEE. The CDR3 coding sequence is TGTGCCAGCAGCCCGCGACAGGCGTCCTACGAGCAGTACTTC. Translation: CASSPRQASYEQYF.

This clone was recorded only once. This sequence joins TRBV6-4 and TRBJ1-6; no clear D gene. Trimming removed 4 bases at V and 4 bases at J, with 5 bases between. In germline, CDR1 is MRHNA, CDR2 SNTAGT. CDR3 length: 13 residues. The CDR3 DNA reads TGTGCCAGCAGTGTACAGTATAATTCACCCCTCCACTTT. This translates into CASSVQYNSPLHF.

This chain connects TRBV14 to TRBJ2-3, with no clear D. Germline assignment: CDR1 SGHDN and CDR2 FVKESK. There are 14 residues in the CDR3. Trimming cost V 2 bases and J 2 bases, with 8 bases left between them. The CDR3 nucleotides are TGTGCCAGCAGCCAAACAGACTTCACAGATACGCAGTATTTT. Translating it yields CASSQTDFTDTQYF.

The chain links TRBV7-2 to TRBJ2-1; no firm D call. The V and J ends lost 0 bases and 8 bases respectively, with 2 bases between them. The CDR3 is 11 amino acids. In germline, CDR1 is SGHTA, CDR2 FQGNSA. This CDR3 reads CASSLAYEQFF. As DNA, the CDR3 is TGTGCCAGCAGCTTAGCCTATGAGCAGTTCTTC. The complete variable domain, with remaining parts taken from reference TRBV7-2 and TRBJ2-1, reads GAGVSQSPSNKVTEKGKDVELRCDPISGHTALYWYRQSLGQGLEFLIYFQGNSAPDKSGLPSDRFSAERTGGSVSTLTIQRTQQEDSAVYLCASSLAYEQFFGPGTRLTVL.

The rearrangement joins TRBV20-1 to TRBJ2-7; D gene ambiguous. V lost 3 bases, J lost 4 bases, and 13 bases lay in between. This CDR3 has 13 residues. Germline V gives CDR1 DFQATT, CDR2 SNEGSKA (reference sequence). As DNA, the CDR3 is TGCAGTGCTAGTATAGTAGCCGGGTACGAGCAGTACTTC. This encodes CSASIVAGYEQYF.

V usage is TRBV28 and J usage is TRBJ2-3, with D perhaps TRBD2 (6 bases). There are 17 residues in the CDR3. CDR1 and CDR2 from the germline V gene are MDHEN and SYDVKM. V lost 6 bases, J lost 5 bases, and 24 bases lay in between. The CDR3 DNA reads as TGTGCCAGCAGCCTGCCTGGTAGACGGGAGAGTGGAGATACGCAGTATTTT. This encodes CASSLPGRRESGDTQYF.

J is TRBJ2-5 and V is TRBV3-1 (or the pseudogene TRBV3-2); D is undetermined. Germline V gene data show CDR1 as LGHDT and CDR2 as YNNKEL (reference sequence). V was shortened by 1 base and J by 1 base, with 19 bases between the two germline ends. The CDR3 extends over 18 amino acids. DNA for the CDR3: TGTGCCAGCAGCCAAGTCAAAGCCGGCCCCGGACGCCAAGAGACCCAGTACTTC. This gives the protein CASSQVKAGPGRQETQYF.

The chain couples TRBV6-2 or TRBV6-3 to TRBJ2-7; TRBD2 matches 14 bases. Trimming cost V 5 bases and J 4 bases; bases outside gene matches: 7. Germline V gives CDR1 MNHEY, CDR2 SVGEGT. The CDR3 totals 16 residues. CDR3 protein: CASSGRTSGGLYEQYF. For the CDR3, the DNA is TGTGCCAGCAGTGGCCGGACTAGCGGGGGGCTTTACGAGCAGTACTTC.

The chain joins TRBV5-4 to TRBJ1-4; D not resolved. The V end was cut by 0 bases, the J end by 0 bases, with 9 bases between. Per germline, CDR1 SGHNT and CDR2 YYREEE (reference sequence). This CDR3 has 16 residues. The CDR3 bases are TGTGCCAGCAGCTTGGCCTTTGGAACAACTAATGAAAAACTGTTTTTT. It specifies CASSLAFGTTNEKLFF.

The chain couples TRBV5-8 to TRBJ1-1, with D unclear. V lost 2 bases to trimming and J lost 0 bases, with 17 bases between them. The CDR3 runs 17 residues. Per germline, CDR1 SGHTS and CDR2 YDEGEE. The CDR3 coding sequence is TGTGCCAGCAGCTTTAACCTCGGAACCGGCATGAACACTGAAGCTTTCTTT. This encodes CASSFNLGTGMNTEAFF.

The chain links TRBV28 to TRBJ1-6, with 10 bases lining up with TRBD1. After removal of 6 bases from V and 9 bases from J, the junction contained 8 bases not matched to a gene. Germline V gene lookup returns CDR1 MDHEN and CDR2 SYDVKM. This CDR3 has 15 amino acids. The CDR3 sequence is CASRRGTGDGSPLHF. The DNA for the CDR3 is TGTGCCAGCAGGAGGGGGACAGGGGACGGTTCACCCCTCCACTTT. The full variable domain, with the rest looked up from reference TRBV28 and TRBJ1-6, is DVKVTQSSRYLVKRTGEKVFLECVQDMDHENMFWYRQDPGLGLRLIYFSYDVKMKEKGDIPEGYSVSREKKERFSLILESASTNQTSMYLCASRRGTGDGSPLHFGNGTRLTVT.

CDR3 sequence (DNA): TGTGCCAGCAGCGAAGGGCAAGGATATGGCTACACCTTC. It translates to CASSEGQGYGYTF. The V call is TRBV11-3, the J call TRBJ1-2; D is ambiguous. CDR1 SGHNT and CDR2 YENEEA come from the germline V gene. There are 13 residues in the CDR3. With 5 bases removed from V and 5 bases from J, the gap between germline ends came to 12 bases. Complete variable domain (other parts from reference TRBV11-3 and TRBJ1-2): EAGVVQSPRYKIIEKKQPVAFWCNPISGHNTLYWYLQNLGQGPELLIRYENEEAVDDSQLPKDRFSAERLKGVDSTLKIQPAELGDSAVYLCASSEGQGYGYTFGSGTRLTVV.

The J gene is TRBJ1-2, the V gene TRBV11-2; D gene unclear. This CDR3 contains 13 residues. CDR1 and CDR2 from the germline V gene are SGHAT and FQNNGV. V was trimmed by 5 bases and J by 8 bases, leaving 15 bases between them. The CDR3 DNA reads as TGTGCCAGCAGCCTTGACCGGGCCGGGGGCTACACCTTC. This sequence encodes CASSLDRAGGYTF.

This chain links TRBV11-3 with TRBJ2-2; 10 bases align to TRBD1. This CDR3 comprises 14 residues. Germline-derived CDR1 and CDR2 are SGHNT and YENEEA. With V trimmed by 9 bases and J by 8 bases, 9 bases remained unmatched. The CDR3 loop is CASERDRGVGELFF. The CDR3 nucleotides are TGTGCCAGTGAGCGGGACAGGGGCGTTGGGGAGCTGTTTTTT.

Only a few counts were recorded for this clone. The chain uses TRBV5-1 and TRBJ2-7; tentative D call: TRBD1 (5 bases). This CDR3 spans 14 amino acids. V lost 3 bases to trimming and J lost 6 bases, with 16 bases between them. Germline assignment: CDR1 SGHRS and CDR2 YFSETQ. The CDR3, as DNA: TGCGCCAGCAGCTCCCATGGACAATCGGGCGAGCAGTACTTC. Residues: CASSSHGQSGEQYF.

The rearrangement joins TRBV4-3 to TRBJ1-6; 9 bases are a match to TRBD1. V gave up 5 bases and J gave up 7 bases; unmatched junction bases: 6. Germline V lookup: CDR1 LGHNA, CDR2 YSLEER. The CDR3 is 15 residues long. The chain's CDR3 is CASSSLDRGNSPLHF. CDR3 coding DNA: TGCGCCAGCAGCTCTCTCGACAGGGGGAATTCACCCCTCCACTTT.

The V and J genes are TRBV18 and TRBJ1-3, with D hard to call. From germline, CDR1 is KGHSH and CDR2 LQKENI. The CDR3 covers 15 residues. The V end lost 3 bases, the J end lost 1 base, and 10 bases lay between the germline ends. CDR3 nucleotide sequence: TGTGCCAGCTCACCGGGATTACGTTCTGGAAACACCATATATTTT. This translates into CASSPGLRSGNTIYF.

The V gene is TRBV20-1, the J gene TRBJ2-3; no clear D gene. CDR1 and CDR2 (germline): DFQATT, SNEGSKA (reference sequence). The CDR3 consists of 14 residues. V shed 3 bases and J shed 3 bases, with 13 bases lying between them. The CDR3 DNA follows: TGCAGTGCTAGTCAAAACCGACCGACAGATACGCAGTATTTT. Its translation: CSASQNRPTDTQYF.